The 21 T cell receptor beta chains reported below all come from one sample, sequenced in a study of cytomegalovirus exposure and HLA in healthy donors. 13 Jbeta primers and 60 Vbeta primers were used for the PCR. Only in-frame clones appear in the TCRdb table, and some are missing; sequencing was by immunoSEQ multiplex PCR. The table lists some 110,000 clones, roughly 80% of them singletons, with 3% to 4.5% in the top ten. The sample taken for sequencing was PBMCs. The source of these receptors is a man in his 60s in good health and CMV-seronegative.

This clone appeared once. The chain recombines TRBV6-6 with TRBJ1-4; D is possibly TRBD1 (6 bases). Trimming stripped 6 bases from V and 8 bases from J, with 16 bases between. The CDR3 covers 14 residues. The germline CDR1 and CDR2 sequences are MNHNY and SVGAGI (reference sequence). The CDR3 DNA reads as TGTGCCAGCAGCTGGGACATTCGAGAGGAAAAACTGTTTTTT. Encoded protein: CASSWDIREEKLFF.

A note on this clone: The same CDR3 also results from other DNA sequences found in this sample. The V call is TRBV7-9, the J call TRBJ1-2, with a possible D match to TRBD1 (6 bases). The germline V gene has CDR1 SEHNR and CDR2 FQNEAQ (reference sequence). The CDR3 has 13 residues. Between the trimmed V and J ends, which lost 5 bases and 2 bases, there was a span of 9 bases. The CDR3 reads CASSPGQNYGYTF. CDR3 DNA sequence: TGTGCCAGCAGCCCCGGACAGAACTATGGCTACACCTTC.

The chain combines TRBV4-1 with TRBJ2-3; 13 nucleotides agree with TRBD2. Trimming took 3 bases from V and 2 from J; bases not matched to a gene: 8. CDR1 is MGHRA, CDR2 YSYEKL, per germline. The CDR3 runs 18 residues. In DNA form, the CDR3 reads TGCGCCAGCAGCCAGAATTCCGGGACTAGCGGGAACACAGATACGCAGTATTTT. This codes for CASSQNSGTSGNTDTQYF.

The chain links TRBV15 to TRBJ1-2, with 9 bases that match TRBD1. Germline V lookup: CDR1 LNHNV, CDR2 YYDKDF (reference sequence). V lost 0 bases to trimming and J lost 6 bases; unmatched junction nucleotides: 14. The CDR3 has 18 amino acids. The CDR3 DNA reads TGTGCCACCAGCAGAGATGTAGTTGGGACAGGGAAAGAGAATGGCTACACCTTC. Amino acids: CATSRDVVGTGKENGYTF.

The chain recombines TRBV12-1 with TRBJ2-2; TRBD2 is taken as the D call from the table, unchecked against the DNA. TRBV12-1 is a pseudogene segment. This CDR3 region has 18 residues. CDR3 sequence reads: CASSDASLGDVDTGELFF. The DNA for the CDR3 is TGTGCCAGCAGTGACGCTAGCTTAGGAGACGTCGACACCGGGGAGCTGTTTTTT.

CDR3 protein: CSVESRGADTQYF. The CDR3 DNA reads as TGCAGCGTTGAAAGCAGGGGAGCAGATACGCAGTATTTT. V is TRBV29-1 and J is TRBJ2-3; a possible D gene is TRBD1 (6 bases). There are 13 residues in the CDR3. V was trimmed by 2 bases and J by 4 bases, leaving 10 bases between them. Germline CDR1 is SQVTM and CDR2 is ANQGSEA.

The chain couples TRBV5-1 to TRBJ2-1; 15 bases line up with TRBD2. Germline V gives CDR1 SGHRS, CDR2 YFSETQ. This CDR3 is built from 17 residues. V lost 0 bases and J lost 8; bases outside the gene matches: 6. In nucleotides, the CDR3 is TGCGCCAGCAGCTTGGCCGGGACTAGCGGGGGGCAGGATGAGCAGTTCTTC. Translation: CASSLAGTSGGQDEQFF.

In the case of this clone: A read error may produce the germline difference seen at one junction end. This sequence joins TRBV27 and TRBJ2-5; D remains unclear. Germline V lookup: CDR1 MNHEY, CDR2 SMNVEV (reference sequence). CDR3 length: 13 amino acids. The chain's CDR3 is CASSFNPQEEKNF. The CDR3, as DNA: TGTGCCAGCAGTTTCAACCCCCAGGAAGAGAAGAACTTC.

The gene calls are TRBV5-6 and TRBJ1-2; D is uncertain. The germline V gene has CDR1 SGHDT and CDR2 YYEEEE. The germline V and J ends were trimmed by 4 bases and 7 bases, with 14 bases remaining between them. There are 13 residues in the CDR3. The CDR3 DNA reads as TGTGCCAGCAGCCGACGAGGCGGCAGTGGCTACACCTTC. This translates into CASSRRGGSGYTF.

The chain joins TRBV5-1 to TRBJ2-5; no definite D call. The CDR3 consists of 15 residues. The V and J ends lost 0 bases and 0 bases respectively, with 9 bases between them. Germline V gives CDR1 SGHRS, CDR2 YFSETQ. CDR3 in DNA: TGCGCCAGCAGCTTGGGGTTCGGAGACCAAGAGACCCAGTACTTC. Translated, it gives CASSLGFGDQETQYF.

This clone appeared once. The genes are TRBV7-8 and TRBJ1-6; TRBD1 agrees at 7 bases. The CDR3 contains 14 residues. V was pared by 1 base and J by 10 bases, with 4 bases of the junction left unmatched. The germline CDR1 and CDR2 sequences are SGHVS and FQNEAQ. The CDR3 DNA is TGTGCCAGCAGCTTAGGACAGGGTCACTCACCCCTCCACTTT. Translation: CASSLGQGHSPLHF.

Here the CDR3 reads CASSQDSLRDPTYEQYF. The CDR3 DNA is TGCGCCAGCAGCCAAGATAGTCTTCGGGATCCTACCTACGAGCAGTACTTC. J is TRBJ2-7 and V is TRBV4-1; weak D call: TRBD2 (5 bases). This CDR3 spans 17 amino acids. Trimming cost V 0 bases and J 2 bases, with 17 bases left between them. Germline V gene sequence: CDR1 MGHRA, CDR2 YSYEKL.

The V and J genes are TRBV5-5 and TRBJ1-5; D possibly corresponds to TRBD1 (5 bases). V lost 0 bases to trimming and J lost 3 bases, with 10 bases between them. This CDR3 is 15 amino acids long. Germline assignment: CDR1 SGHKS and CDR2 YYEKEE (reference sequence). CDR3 region: CASSLAQGSNQPQHF. The CDR3 DNA sequence: TGTGCCAGCAGCTTGGCCCAGGGATCCAATCAGCCCCAGCATTTT.

The DNA for the CDR3 is TGTGCCAGCAGCCAAGTCTCGGGACAGGGTGTCTCCAACTATGGCTACACCTTC. Amino acid sequence: CASSQVSGQGVSNYGYTF. The J gene is TRBJ1-2, the V gene TRBV4-2; 9 bases are shared with TRBD1. Germline trimming cut 1 base from V and 2 bases from J; bases unmatched to any gene: 11. The CDR3 covers 18 residues. Per the germline V gene, CDR1 is LGHNA and CDR2 is YNFKEQ.

This rearrangement joins TRBV4-3 to TRBJ2-3, with 7 bases aligning to TRBD2. V dropped 5 bases and J dropped 0; count of bases not matched to a gene: 8. The CDR3 spans 16 residues. Germline lookup yields CDR1 LGHNA and CDR2 YSLEER. This chain's CDR3 is CASSSRLAESTDTQYF. The CDR3 nucleotides read TGCGCCAGCAGCTCCCGGCTAGCGGAAAGCACAGATACGCAGTATTTT.

With respect to this clone: A read error may account for a junction end that differs from germline. The CDR3 nucleotides are TGTGCCAGCAGGAGGACAGGTGGGGTCCATTTGTTC. Its translation: CASRRTGGVHLF. The rearrangement uses TRBV6-1 and TRBJ1-2; TRBD1 aligns across 7 bases. There are 12 residues in the CDR3. Germline V gene sequence: CDR1 MNHNS, CDR2 SASEGT.

This rearrangement joins TRBV5-1 to TRBJ1-1, with D uncertain. From germline, CDR1 is SGHRS and CDR2 YFSETQ. Trimming cost V 4 bases and J 1 base, with 14 bases left between them. This CDR3 contains 15 residues. CDR3 nucleotide sequence: TGCGCCAGCAGCGCTAGTGGGTGGAGGAACACTGAAGCTTTCTTT. It encodes CASSASGWRNTEAFF.

The sample holds one count of this clone. V usage is TRBV7-6 and J usage is TRBJ2-5; the D gene is possibly TRBD2 (5 bases). The CDR3 extends over 17 amino acids. V gave up 2 bases and J gave up 1 base, with 17 bases separating them. Germline V gene sequence: CDR1 SGHVS, CDR2 FNYEAQ. CDR3 coding DNA: TGTGCCAGCAGCTTAAACCCCGGACTGACGCTCCAAGAGACCCAGTACTTC. It translates to CASSLNPGLTLQETQYF.

V usage is TRBV2 and J usage is TRBJ1-5; 8 bases match TRBD1. The ends lost 6 bases at V and 1 base at J; junction bases unmatched: 8. Germline V gene data show CDR1 as SNHLY and CDR2 as FYNNEI. The CDR3 consists of 16 residues. The CDR3 nucleotides are TGTGCCAGCAGGTCAGACAGGGGAGGCAGCAATCAGCCCCAGCATTTT. Its translation: CASRSDRGGSNQPQHF.

A word on this clone: Other DNA sequences in the same sample also yield this CDR3. The chain combines TRBV7-2 with TRBJ1-6; TRBD1 might be the D (5 bases). Germline CDR1 reads SGHTA; CDR2 reads FQGNSA. This CDR3 region has 12 residues. V lost 5 bases and J 7 bases, leaving 6 bases between the germline ends. CDR3 sequence reads: CASSPGNSPLHF. The CDR3 DNA reads as TGTGCCAGCAGCCCAGGGAATTCACCCCTCCACTTT.

This chain connects TRBV7-9 to TRBJ2-1, with D possibly matching TRBD1 (6 bases). The CDR3 runs 14 residues. V dropped 4 bases and J dropped 4 bases, with 11 bases sitting between them. Germline V gene lookup returns CDR1 SEHNR and CDR2 FQNEAQ (reference sequence). Written as DNA, the CDR3 is TGTGCCAGCAGCTCGACAGGACTTTACAATGAGCAGTTCTTC. It codes for CASSSTGLYNEQFF.